The TCR beta chain described here comes from a study of blood T cell repertoires in COVID-19. The data were produced by immunoSEQ multiplex PCR, yet TCRdb's version contains in-frame clones alone and is incomplete. This sample has around 260,000 clones; over 75% occur once, and the top ten carry about 1.1%. Germline CDR1 reads SGHRS; CDR2 reads YFSETQ. The CDR3 covers 16 residues. V lost 3 bases, J lost 7 bases, and 12 bases stayed unmatched. The rearrangement links TRBV5-1 to TRBJ2-2; 7 positions agree with TRBD2. The sequencing input was PBMCs or T cells enriched from blood (not recorded which). The TCR sequence derives from a woman in her twenties or thirties who had recovered from COVID-19. In DNA form, the CDR3 reads TGCGCCAGCAGCTACGAGACCGCGGGAGTAATCGGGGAGCTGTTTTTT. Translating it yields CASSYETAGVIGELFF.